Described below is a single T cell receptor beta chain sequence and its context. Its target is not known. These data are taken from a study of OX40 agonist ivuxolimab in advanced cancers. Study-wide context: Ivuxolimab, an antibody acting as an agonist of OX40 (CD134), was used to treat patients. Broader study findings: There was clonal expansion of CD4+ and CD8+ blood T cells by week 6 at 0.1 to 3.0 mg/kg. Relative to CD4+, CD8+ T cells held more expanded clones on average.

CDR3 size: 15 residues. Germline V gives CDR1 LNHDA, CDR2 SQIVND (reference sequence). Trimming took 3 bases from V and 6 from J, leaving 14 bases between them. Clones were read by immunoSEQ multiplex PCR, and TCRdb kept only the in-frame ones, dropping some. In the table there are over 90,000 clones, about 90% of which are singletons. Material: CD4+ or CD8+ T cells sorted from blood, obtained in a trial of the OX40 agonist ivuxolimab. The TCR was taken from an adult with an advanced solid tumor such as melanoma, head and neck, liver or kidney cancer. The rearrangement links TRBV19 to TRBJ2-2, with D possibly TRBD1 on 5 matching bases. The CDR3 nucleotides read TGTGCCAGTAGTATCTCCTGGGGCCGGTCCGGGGAGCTGTTTTTT. Protein product: CASSISWGRSGELFF.